The clone carrying this T cell receptor beta chain occurred a few times. The antigen remains unidentified. This entry is derived from a study of T-cell reconstitution after alpha-beta-depleted transplantation in children. Study conclusions and caveats: Two months or so post-transplant, alpha-beta T cells reportedly derived from several hundred expanded graft clones. T-cell numbers and diversity one year post-transplant derived largely from freshly generated T cells.

Unique molecular identifiers were used to barcode this TCRbeta library. TCRdb re-called the PCR reads with MiXCR, one entry per CDR3 protein. This table has more than 100,000 distinct CDR3 sequences, under 30% appearing once. Germline values: CDR1 KGHDR, CDR2 SFDVKD. The V gene end was trimmed by 4 bases and the J gene end by 5 bases; junction bases not matched to a gene: 6. The CDR3 is 16 residues long. The genes are TRBV24-1 and TRBJ2-2; 10 bases match TRBD2. The sample was PBMCs, mostly from graft donor cells, taken 180 days after TCRalphabeta/CD19-depleted stem cell transplant. The sequence came from a male patient between 2 and 10 years old who had a stem cell transplant for chronic granulomatous disease, so the T cells may come from the graft donor. Here the CDR3 reads CATSEPSGRETGELFF. CDR3 DNA sequence: TGTGCCACCAGTGAACCTAGCGGGAGAGAGACCGGGGAGCTGTTTTTT.